This T cell receptor (beta chain) is drawn from a study of T cell repertoires in cytomegalovirus infection. This clonotype was counted a few times. Its antigen is unknown. The CDR3 has 15 amino acids. V was pared by 0 bases and J by 2 bases, with 4 bases of the junction left unmatched. Germline V gene data show CDR1 as MNHEY and CDR2 as SVGEGT. TCRdb used MiXCR to reprocess the reads, holding one entry per CDR3 protein. The sample yields fewer than 700,000 distinct CDR3 sequences, 24% seen once. Regarding the study as a whole: The response measured ex vivo was dominated by TCR beta clonotypes (HLA-C-restricted and CMV-specific).

This chain connects TRBV6-2 or TRBV6-3 to TRBJ2-7; 7 positions agree with TRBD1. Sequencing was done on a sample of CD8+ T cells from PBMCs. The sequence came from a human donor in good health (CMV status not recorded). Some clones in this sample may be carry-over from other donors' samples. This CDR3 is CASSYSRDRPYEQYF. Written as DNA, the CDR3 is TGTGCCAGCAGTTACTCGAGGGACAGACCCTACGAGCAGTACTTC.